These T cell receptor beta chains were read from a single sample in a study of T cells after yellow fever vaccination. TCRdb ran MiXCR on the 5' RACE reads and lists one entry per CDR3 protein. The sample consists of roughly 68,000 distinct CDR3 sequences, less than 8.5% of them appearing once. The specimen comprised CD8+ T cells sorted from PBMCs, sampled roughly 46 days after the first yellow fever vaccination. Receptors were obtained from a man aged 18 to 29 who received the YFV17D yellow fever vaccine. Each CDR3 is given without its conserved first and last residue. The order of the fields is CDR3 protein, J gene, V gene.

CDR3aa: ASSQGSADTQY
j_gene: TRBJ2-3
v_gene: TRBV4-2

CDR3aa: ASRPLQGLYGYT
j_gene: TRBJ1-2
v_gene: TRBV6-2/TRBV6-3

CDR3aa: ASSQGTLGTGGIEQF
j_gene: TRBJ2-1
v_gene: TRBV4-3

CDR3aa: ASSPRLDHEEQETQY
j_gene: TRBJ2-5
v_gene: TRBV5-1

CDR3aa: ASSQWGGTPYEQY
j_gene: TRBJ2-7
v_gene: TRBV27

CDR3aa: SARPLTGYSYNEQF
j_gene: TRBJ2-1
v_gene: TRBV20-1

CDR3aa: ASSLGGLAPEQY
j_gene: TRBJ2-5
v_gene: TRBV11-2

CDR3aa: ASSLTETVRDQY
j_gene: TRBJ2-5
v_gene: TRBV7-9

CDR3aa: ASSYRLVLATQY
j_gene: TRBJ2-3
v_gene: TRBV7-2

CDR3aa: ASSGAYYEQY
j_gene: TRBJ2-7
v_gene: TRBV2

CDR3aa: ASSWQFTGELF
j_gene: TRBJ2-2
v_gene: TRBV4-1

CDR3aa: ASSYLGLARSSYNEQF
j_gene: TRBJ2-1
v_gene: TRBV6-2/TRBV6-3

CDR3aa: ASSSEVWANTEAF
j_gene: TRBJ1-1
v_gene: TRBV27

CDR3aa: ASSSTASPLTDTQY
j_gene: TRBJ2-3
v_gene: TRBV7-8

CDR3aa: ASRNLAVQETQY
j_gene: TRBJ2-5
v_gene: TRBV12-3/TRBV12-4

CDR3aa: ASSLPGGEQY
j_gene: TRBJ2-7
v_gene: TRBV7-9

CDR3aa: ASSQDRRGVDTQY
j_gene: TRBJ2-3
v_gene: TRBV4-3

CDR3aa: ASSLGQGDNEQF
j_gene: TRBJ2-1
v_gene: TRBV7-2

CDR3aa: ASSQRTGQGAAKNIQY
j_gene: TRBJ2-4
v_gene: TRBV4-2

CDR3aa: SVKQGLSGYT
j_gene: TRBJ1-2
v_gene: TRBV29-1

CDR3aa: SVSDPNRYNEQF
j_gene: TRBJ2-1
v_gene: TRBV29-1

CDR3aa: ASSQGSSPSGANVLT
j_gene: TRBJ2-6
v_gene: TRBV4-3

CDR3aa: ASSFIPGPSGGYT
j_gene: TRBJ1-2
v_gene: TRBV28

CDR3aa: ASSPQRVGAVEKLF
j_gene: TRBJ1-4
v_gene: TRBV4-1

CDR3aa: ASSLSLETGELF
j_gene: TRBJ2-2
v_gene: TRBV27

CDR3aa: ASSVGVEAF
j_gene: TRBJ1-1
v_gene: TRBV7-2

CDR3aa: ASSQDSGRTYSGNTIY
j_gene: TRBJ1-3
v_gene: TRBV4-3

CDR3aa: ATTGPSSYNEQF
j_gene: TRBJ2-1
v_gene: TRBV6-2/TRBV6-3

CDR3aa: ASSHEIPDTQY
j_gene: TRBJ2-3
v_gene: TRBV4-3

CDR3aa: ASSFNPGETQY
j_gene: TRBJ2-5
v_gene: TRBV12-3/TRBV12-4

CDR3aa: ASSQPDRGEANEKLF
j_gene: TRBJ1-4
v_gene: TRBV4-1